Each of the 15 T cell receptor beta chains below was sequenced from the same sample in a study of T cell responses to AZD1222 COVID-19 vaccine. Profiling relied on immunoSEQ multiplex PCR, and the TCRdb table lists in-frame clones only, not all of them. This table has approximately 110,000 clones, 85% to 90% appearing once. This specimen consisted of peripheral blood, obtained 28 days after the second AZD1222 dose. The receptors derive from an adult who received the AZD1222 COVID-19 vaccine.

The rearrangement links TRBV11-2 to TRBJ2-5; TRBD2 might be the D (5 bases). The ends were cut back, 4 bases at V and 4 bases at J, with 16 bases in the middle. Germline V gene data show CDR1 as SGHAT and CDR2 as FQNNGV. CDR3 length equals 15 residues. CDR3 sequence (DNA): TGTGCCAGCAGCTACTCCACCGCGGCGGGAGAGACCCAGTACTTC. Translated, it gives CASSYSTAAGETQYF.

This clone is a singleton in its sample. The chain couples TRBV27 to TRBJ2-7; D is tentatively TRBD1 or TRBD2 (5 bases each). The ends were cut back, 0 bases at V and 3 bases at J, with 12 bases in the middle. Germline CDR1 is MNHEY and CDR2 is SMNVEV (reference sequence). The CDR3 loop spans 15 amino acids. For the CDR3, the DNA is TGTGCCAGCAGTTTATCCCCCAGAGGGGACTACGAGCAGTACTTC. Protein sequence: CASSLSPRGDYEQYF.

This chain uses TRBV19 with TRBJ1-1, with a weak D call TRBD1 (6 bases). There are 13 residues in the CDR3. Germline V CDR1 and CDR2: LNHDA, SQIVND (reference sequence). Between the trimmed V and J ends, which lost 6 bases and 6 bases, there was a span of 14 bases. The CDR3 sequence is CASSPGTPAEAFF. CDR3 DNA sequence: TGTGCCAGTAGCCCAGGGACACCCGCTGAAGCTTTCTTT.

The V gene is TRBV4-1, the J gene TRBJ1-5; D unclear. V lost 0 bases and J lost 2, with 5 bases in between. Germline V CDR1 and CDR2: MGHRA, YSYEKL. This CDR3 comprises 14 residues. The CDR3 here is CASSQDTRNQPQHF. CDR3 coding DNA: TGCGCCAGCAGCCAAGATACCCGCAATCAGCCCCAGCATTTT.

This clone was counted once. V gene TRBV2 combines with J gene TRBJ2-1, with 16 bases matching TRBD2. V shed 7 bases, J shed 9 bases, and the junction held 12 bases outside the gene matches. CDR3 length equals 17 residues. Germline CDR1 and CDR2: SNHLY and FYNNEI. CDR3 in amino acids: CASTTRSGTSGGGEQFF. The DNA for the CDR3 is TGTGCCAGCACCACCAGGTCCGGGACTAGCGGGGGGGGTGAGCAGTTCTTC.

The rearrangement links TRBV2 to TRBJ1-1, with TRBD1 identical over 7 bases. V lost 3 bases to trimming and J lost 1 base; unmatched junction nucleotides: 5. This CDR3 is 15 amino acids long. Germline lookup yields CDR1 SNHLY and CDR2 FYNNEI. The CDR3 region is CASSDWTGKNTEAFF. The DNA for the CDR3 is TGTGCCAGCAGTGATTGGACAGGAAAGAACACTGAAGCTTTCTTT.

J is TRBJ1-2 and V is TRBV29-1, with 9 bases aligning to TRBD1. CDR1 SQVTM and CDR2 ANQGSEA come from the germline V gene. V dropped 7 bases and J dropped 2; count of bases not matched to a gene: 5. CDR3 size: 13 residues. In DNA form, the CDR3 reads TGCAGCGGTCAGACAGGGGGGAACTATGGCTACACCTTC. This sequence encodes CSGQTGGNYGYTF.

This clone was observed once. The CDR3 spells CASSLSGTSNSPLHF. As DNA, the CDR3 is TGTGCCAGCAGCCTTTCGGGGACAAGTAATTCACCCCTCCACTTT. The chain couples TRBV3-1 (or the pseudogene TRBV3-2) to TRBJ1-6; D perhaps matches TRBD1 (6 bases). Germline CDR1 LGHDT, CDR2 YNNKEL (reference sequence). The CDR3 is 15 amino acids. V was cut by 4 bases and J by 6 bases, with 13 bases left in between.

In its sample, this clone was seen a few times. The V call is TRBV9, the J call TRBJ2-5; 15 bases are a match to TRBD2. Germline CDR1 reads SGDLS; CDR2 reads YYNGEE. There are 17 residues in the CDR3. V was clipped by 2 bases and J by 5 bases; unmatched bases: 7. The DNA for the CDR3 is TGTGCCAGCAGCGTCGGCGGGACTAGCGGGGGGCGGGAGACCCAGTACTTC. Protein: CASSVGGTSGGRETQYF.

In this sample, this clone turned up once. The chain carries TRBV28 and TRBJ2-7, with D hard to call. This CDR3 is built from 14 residues. Trimming took 3 bases from V and 0 from J, leaving 9 bases between them. Looked up from germline, CDR1 is MDHEN and CDR2 is SYDVKM. This chain's CDR3 is CASSFRVISYEQYF. Written as DNA, the CDR3 is TGTGCCAGCAGTTTCCGGGTTATCTCCTACGAGCAGTACTTC.

The CDR3 DNA reads as TGTGCCAGCAGCTTAGTAGGTGCTTCCCACCGATCGGAGACCCAGTACTTC. Translation gives CASSLVGASHRSETQYF. The chain carries TRBV11-2 and TRBJ2-5; D is ambiguous. Trimming took 1 base from V and 5 from J, leaving 20 bases between them. The CDR3 is made up of 17 amino acids. Looked up from germline, CDR1 is SGHAT and CDR2 is FQNNGV.

The V and J genes are TRBV5-1 and TRBJ2-1; D is unresolved. This CDR3 has 11 amino acids. Trimming stripped 4 bases from V and 9 bases from J, with 8 bases between. The V gene's germline CDR1 is SGHRS and CDR2 YFSETQ. The CDR3: CASSLLGEQFF. The DNA for the CDR3 is TGCGCCAGCAGCCTATTGGGTGAGCAGTTCTTC.

This clone was seen only a few times. V is TRBV30 and J is TRBJ1-6; D is possibly TRBD1 (5 bases). The CDR3 extends over 19 amino acids. Germline loops: CDR1 GTSNPN, CDR2 SVGIG (reference sequence). Trimming took off 2 bases at V and 8 bases at J, with 28 bases between the two ends. The CDR3 sequence is CAWSSTGTLPSRLHSPLHF. The CDR3 coding sequence is TGTGCCTGGAGTTCGACCGGGACCTTACCGAGCCGGCTTCATTCACCCCTCCACTTT. The whole variable domain, remainder taken from reference TRBV30 and TRBJ1-6, is SQTIHQWPATLVQPVGSPLSLECTVEGTSNPNLYWYRQAAGRGLQLLFYSVGIGQISSEVPQNLSASRPQDRQFILSSKKLLLSDSGFYLCAWSSTGTLPSRLHSPLHFGNGTRLTVT.

V gene TRBV30 combines with J gene TRBJ2-5; possibly TRBD1 for D (5 bases). Germline V gene lookup returns CDR1 GTSNPN and CDR2 SVGIG (reference sequence). The CDR3 runs 13 residues. Trimming took 0 bases from V and 2 from J, leaving 7 bases between them. CDR3 nucleotide sequence: TGTGCCTGGAGTGTTCAGGGTCAAGAGACCCAGTACTTC. This translates into CAWSVQGQETQYF.

The chain combines TRBV2 with TRBJ1-3; D is undetermined. The V gene lost 3 bases and the J gene lost 0 bases, with 3 bases spanning the gap. This CDR3 is built from 13 residues. The germline CDR1 and CDR2 sequences are SNHLY and FYNNEI. CDR3 DNA: TGTGCCAGCAGTGAGTCCTCTGGAAACACCATATATTTT. It specifies CASSESSGNTIYF.